This T cell receptor beta chain was documented in a study of siplizumab effects on memory and regulatory T cells. Study-wide findings and caveats: Naive T cells, seemingly more diverse than memory cells, seemed major alloresponse contributors.

Germline V CDR1 and CDR2: MGHDK, SYGVNS. The CDR3 contains 14 residues. Trimming cost V 10 bases and J 4 bases; bases outside gene matches: 7. Sequencing used immunoSEQ multiplex PCR; TCRdb keeps in-frame clones, though not all of them. The sample records 55,000 to 65,000 clones, about 98% being singletons. Details on this clone: The antigen remains undetermined.

The rearrangement uses TRBV25-1 and TRBJ2-1; TRBD1 matches 10 bases. Sequences were obtained from naive CD8+ T cells sorted from blood. This receptor was obtained from a human donor in good health. The CDR3 spells CATATGGLYNEQFF. The CDR3 coding sequence is TGTGCCACCGCGACAGGGGGCTTATACAATGAGCAGTTCTTC.